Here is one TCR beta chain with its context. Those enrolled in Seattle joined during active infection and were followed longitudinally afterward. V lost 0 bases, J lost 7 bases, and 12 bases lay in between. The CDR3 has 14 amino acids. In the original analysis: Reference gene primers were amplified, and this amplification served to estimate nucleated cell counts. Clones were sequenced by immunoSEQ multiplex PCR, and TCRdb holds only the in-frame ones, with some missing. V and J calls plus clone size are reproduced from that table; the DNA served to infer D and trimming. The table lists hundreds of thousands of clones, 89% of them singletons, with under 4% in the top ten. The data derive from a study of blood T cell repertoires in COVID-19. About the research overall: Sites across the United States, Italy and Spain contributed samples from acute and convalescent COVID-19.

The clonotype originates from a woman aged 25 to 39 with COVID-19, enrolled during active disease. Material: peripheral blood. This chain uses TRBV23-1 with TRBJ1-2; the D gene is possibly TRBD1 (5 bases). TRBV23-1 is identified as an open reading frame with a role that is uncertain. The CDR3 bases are TGCGCCAGCAGTCAATCAGGGGAGGAGGTTGGCTACACCTTC. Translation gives CASSQSGEEVGYTF.